The clone carrying this T cell receptor beta chain turned up a few times. The antigen is not known. The entry originates in a study of PD-1 blockade in classical Hodgkin lymphoma. Study observations and caveats: The study found that TCR diversity rose significantly by C4D1 in CD4+ but not CD8+ cells. Newly diagnosed patients reportedly trailed healthy donors in baseline TCR diversity. Prior to therapy, complete responders displayed diversity much like that of newly diagnosed patients. Reasons behind the repertoire differences stay unclear, perhaps disease activity or earlier therapy.

The patients all showed relapse after autologous stem cell transplantation, while their brentuximab vedotin exposure varied. The protocol was immunoSEQ multiplex PCR, while the TCRdb copy is restricted to in-frame clones and leaves out a portion. This table holds about 60,000 clones, about nine tenths found once. V dropped 5 bases and J dropped 0 bases, with 14 bases sitting between them. Germline V gene data show CDR1 as SGHNT and CDR2 as YENEEA. The CDR3 loop spans 16 amino acids. The starting material was peripheral blood mononuclear cells (PBMCs), obtained at baseline. The V call is TRBV11-3, the J call TRBJ2-1; maybe TRBD2 (5 bases). This TCR was sampled from a human donor with classical Hodgkin lymphoma. CDR3 nucleotides: TGTGCCAGCAGCGACTACCTACTCAGCTCCTACAATGAGCAGTTCTTC. The encoded protein is CASSDYLLSSYNEQFF.